The 20 T cell receptor beta chains below all came from one sample that was sequenced in a study of control samples from healthy donors and cancer patients. The protocol was immunoSEQ multiplex PCR, while the TCRdb copy is restricted to in-frame clones and leaves out a portion. Of approximately 150,000 clones listed, around 90% are singletons. Specimen: blood. Source of these receptors: a middle-aged woman in good health.

This sequence joins TRBV19 and TRBJ2-2; 9 bases line up with TRBD1. The germline CDR1 and CDR2 sequences are LNHDA and SQIVND (reference sequence). This CDR3 contains 15 residues. J gave up 8 bases and V 6 bases, and 10 bases lay outside the gene matches. CDR3 DNA: TGTGCCAGTAGGCGATACGGGACAGGGATAGGGGAGCTGTTTTTT. Translation: CASRRYGTGIGELFF.

The chain joins TRBV6-4 to TRBJ2-3, with 10 bases identical to TRBD2. Germline V lookup: CDR1 MRHNA, CDR2 SNTAGT. This CDR3 has 14 residues. V lost 8 bases, J lost 2 bases, and 4 bases stayed unmatched. The CDR3 coding sequence is TGTGCCAGCTCCACTAGCGGGGCCACAGATACGCAGTATTTT. This codes for CASSTSGATDTQYF.

The V call is TRBV19, the J call TRBJ2-7; TRBD1 matches 7 bases. The junction had 11 bases not matched to a gene; V was cut back by 8 bases and J by 7 bases. This CDR3 contains 13 residues. CDR1 LNHDA and CDR2 SQIVND come from the germline V gene (reference sequence). In nucleotides, the CDR3 is TGTGCCAGTGCAAAAGACAGGGTCGGAGAGCAGTACTTC. Protein sequence: CASAKDRVGEQYF.

V gene TRBV12-5 combines with J gene TRBJ1-2; possible D gene TRBD1, 5 bases. The CDR3 length is 13 residues. V was trimmed by 8 bases and J by 4 bases, leaving 14 bases between them. Germline V lookup: CDR1 LGHNT, CDR2 FRNRAP. The CDR3 sequence is CASQQAVSYGYTF. The CDR3 region has the DNA TGTGCTAGTCAACAGGCGGTCTCCTATGGCTACACCTTC.

V is TRBV7-3 and J is TRBJ2-1; D is perhaps TRBD2 (5 bases). Trimming shortened V by 2 bases and J by 8 bases, and 16 bases separated the two germline ends. The CDR3 runs 15 residues. The germline CDR1 and CDR2 sequences are SGHTA and FQGTGA. CDR3 nucleotide sequence: TGTGCCAGCAGCTTAGGTTTGCGGGCATCGGATGAGCAGTTCTTC. It codes for CASSLGLRASDEQFF.

This clone showed up just once. The genes are TRBV2 and TRBJ2-6, with D maybe TRBD2 (6 bases). This CDR3 spans 15 amino acids. Germline loops: CDR1 SNHLY, CDR2 FYNNEI. The V gene lost 4 bases and the J gene lost 2 bases, with 9 bases spanning the gap. The CDR3 sequence is CASSVWGAGANVLTF. CDR3 DNA sequence: TGTGCCAGCAGTGTGTGGGGGGCTGGGGCCAACGTCCTGACTTTC.

The chain is built from TRBV3-1 (or the pseudogene TRBV3-2) and TRBJ2-7, with D perhaps assigned TRBD1 or TRBD2 (5 bases each). Trimming left V 6 bases short and J 0 bases short, with 15 bases between. This CDR3 is 15 amino acids long. The germline V gene encodes CDR1 LGHDT and CDR2 YNNKEL (reference sequence). Here the CDR3 reads CASRPGTESSYEQYF. The CDR3 DNA reads as TGTGCCAGCAGGCCGGGGACCGAGAGCTCCTACGAGCAGTACTTC.

The chain carries TRBV7-3 and TRBJ1-6; D might be TRBD1 (5 bases). The V end was cut by 1 base, the J end by 11 bases, with 9 bases between. This CDR3 contains 13 residues. The germline CDR1 and CDR2 sequences are SGHTA and FQGTGA. This CDR3 is CASSLSLGAPLHF. For the CDR3, the DNA is TGTGCCAGCAGCTTAAGTCTAGGGGCACCCCTCCACTTT.

V and J are TRBV6-5 and TRBJ1-2; D may be TRBD1 (5 bases). The germline V and J ends were trimmed by 0 bases and 8 bases, with 10 bases remaining between them. This CDR3 has 13 residues. Germline CDR1 and CDR2: MNHEY and SVGAGI. CDR3 protein: CASSYSGEYGYTF. The CDR3 region has the DNA TGTGCCAGCAGTTACTCGGGGGAATACGGCTACACCTTC.

The chain joins TRBV18 to TRBJ1-1, with 8 nucleotides matching TRBD1. CDR3 length equals 15 residues. Losses at the gene ends were 4 bases for V and 5 bases for J; bases not matched to a gene: 9. From germline, CDR1 is KGHSH and CDR2 LQKENI. CDR3 in amino acids: CASSLTGETRTEAFF. The CDR3 nucleotides read TGTGCCAGCTCACTGACAGGGGAGACAAGGACTGAAGCTTTCTTT.

The chain employs TRBV7-9 and TRBJ2-1; D may be TRBD2 (6 bases). The CDR3 is made up of 14 amino acids. Germline V gene lookup returns CDR1 SEHNR and CDR2 FQNEAQ (reference sequence). Trimming pared 3 bases from V and 7 bases from J, leaving 13 bases between. The DNA for the CDR3 is TGTGCCAGCAGCTTTGGGATAGCGGTGAATGAGCAGTTCTTC. Its protein product is CASSFGIAVNEQFF.

This chain joins TRBV3-1 (or the pseudogene TRBV3-2) and TRBJ1-6; perhaps TRBD1 as D (5 bases). Germline V gives CDR1 LGHDT, CDR2 YNNKEL (reference sequence). This CDR3 is 13 amino acids long. With 5 bases removed from V and 8 bases from J, the gap between germline ends came to 10 bases. CDR3 amino acids: CASSSLGDSPLHF. The CDR3 DNA sequence: TGTGCCAGCAGCTCCCTGGGGGATTCACCCCTCCACTTT.

The chain joins TRBV10-1 to TRBJ2-3, with D uncertain. Germline CDR1 and CDR2: WNHNN and SYGVQD (reference sequence). Deletions cut 4 bases from V and 0 bases from J, with 8 bases between. This CDR3 comprises 14 residues. The DNA for the CDR3 is TGCGCCAGCAGTGCACTTACTAGCACAGATACGCAGTATTTT. Its protein is CASSALTSTDTQYF.

The CDR3 protein is CASSYVQGGYEQYF. CDR3 in DNA: TGTGCCAGCAGTTACGTACAGGGGGGCTACGAGCAGTACTTC. The rearrangement joins TRBV6-5 to TRBJ2-7; 8 bases are a match to TRBD1. The germline V gene encodes CDR1 MNHEY and CDR2 SVGAGI. The CDR3 contains 14 residues. J was trimmed by 3 bases and V by 2 bases; bases with no gene match: 3.

This clone was seen just once. V and J are TRBV2 and TRBJ1-1; D is undetermined. CDR1 and CDR2 from the germline V gene are SNHLY and FYNNEI. With 8 bases removed from V and 4 bases from J, the gap between germline ends came to 11 bases. This CDR3 spans 12 amino acids. CDR3 protein: CASAIGVTEAFF. CDR3 DNA: TGTGCCAGCGCGATCGGGGTCACTGAAGCTTTCTTT.

The chain is built from TRBV2 and TRBJ2-2, with D possibly TRBD2 on 5 matching bases. With 7 bases removed from V and 1 base from J, the gap between germline ends came to 13 bases. There are 15 residues in the CDR3. Germline-derived CDR1 and CDR2 are SNHLY and FYNNEI. Written as DNA, the CDR3 is TGTGCCAGCATCGGGGTTATTAGGAACACCGGGGAGCTGTTTTTT. This sequence encodes CASIGVIRNTGELFF.

The rearrangement links TRBV5-4 to TRBJ1-6, with TRBD1 as a possible D gene (5 bases). Trimming pared 1 base from V and 10 bases from J, leaving 9 bases between. Germline V lookup: CDR1 SGHNT, CDR2 YYREEE (reference sequence). This CDR3 region has 13 residues. CDR3 DNA: TGTGCCAGCAGCTTGATGGGGGAATCACCCCTCCACTTT. Amino acid sequence: CASSLMGESPLHF.

This clone was counted a single time. The rearrangement links TRBV5-6 to TRBJ1-2; D ambiguous. The CDR3 contains 15 residues. V was cut by 0 bases and J by 3 bases, with 12 bases left in between. Germline loops: CDR1 SGHDT, CDR2 YYEEEE. DNA of the CDR3: TGTGCCAGCAGCTTGGGCAGCCTGTTGTACTATGGCTACACCTTC. As protein: CASSLGSLLYYGYTF.

The chain combines TRBV7-2 with TRBJ2-5; 7 bases map to TRBD2. CDR3 size: 14 residues. After removal of 2 bases from V and 2 bases from J, the junction contained 2 bases not matched to a gene. Germline CDR1 is SGHTA and CDR2 is FQGNSA. The CDR3 DNA follows: TGTGCCAGCAGCTTACCGGGACTACAAGAGACCCAGTACTTC. Encoded protein: CASSLPGLQETQYF.

The V gene is TRBV28, the J gene TRBJ2-7; D might be TRBD1 (5 bases). This CDR3 comprises 16 residues. V was clipped by 4 bases and J by 0 bases, with 16 bases between them. Germline values: CDR1 MDHEN, CDR2 SYDVKM. CDR3 in amino acids: CASSSPTEFSSYEQYF. DNA of the CDR3: TGTGCCAGCAGTTCCCCGACAGAATTCAGCTCCTACGAGCAGTACTTC.